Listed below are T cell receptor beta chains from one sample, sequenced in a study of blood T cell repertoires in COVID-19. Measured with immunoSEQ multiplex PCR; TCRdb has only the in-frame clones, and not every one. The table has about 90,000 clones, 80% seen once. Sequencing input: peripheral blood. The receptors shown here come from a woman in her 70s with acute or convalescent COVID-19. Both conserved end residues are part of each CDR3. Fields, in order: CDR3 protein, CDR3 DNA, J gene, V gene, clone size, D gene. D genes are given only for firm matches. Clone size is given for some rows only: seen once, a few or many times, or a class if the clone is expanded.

CASSSTGGFGYTF | TGTGCCAGCAGCTCGACAGGGGGCTTTGGCTACACCTTC | TRBJ1-2 | TRBV6-5 | - | TRBD1
CASTPPGQFNTEAFF | TGTGCCAGCACCCCCCCGGGACAGTTTAACACTGAAGCTTTCTTT | TRBJ1-1 | TRBV6-9 | - | TRBD1
CASSILGQGAYEQYF | TGTGCCAGCAGTATCCTGGGACAGGGGGCCTACGAGCAGTACTTC | TRBJ2-7 | TRBV28 | - | TRBD1
CASSIEDRGYEQYF | TGTGCCAGTAGTATAGAGGACAGGGGCTACGAGCAGTACTTC | TRBJ2-7 | TRBV19 | - | TRBD1
CASSLSGGNTIYF | TGTGCCAGCAGTTTATCGGGAGGAAACACCATATATTTT | TRBJ1-3 | TRBV28 | once | -
CASSQGGGYSPLHF | TGTGCCAGCAGCCAAGGAGGGGGTTACTCACCCCTCCACTTT | TRBJ1-6 | TRBV3-1/TRBV3-2 | - | -
CASSPGGALSYNEQFF | TGTGCCAGCAGCCCGGGGGGGGCTTTGTCCTACAATGAGCAGTTCTTC | TRBJ2-1 | TRBV3-1/TRBV3-2 | once | TRBD2
CASSTLDRYGYTF | TGTGCCAGTAGTACCCTGGACAGGTATGGCTACACCTTC | TRBJ1-2 | TRBV19 | - | TRBD1
CASSQIRDSPLHF | TGTGCCAGCTCCCAAATCCGAGATTCACCCCTCCACTTT | TRBJ1-6 | TRBV6-1 | - | -
CASSLFAGGNNEQFF | TGTGCCAGCAGCTTATTCGCGGGAGGAAACAATGAGCAGTTCTTC | TRBJ2-1 | TRBV7-3 | - | TRBD2
CAWSVRTGRDGYTF | TGTGCCTGGAGTGTACGGACAGGGCGCGATGGCTACACCTTC | TRBJ1-2 | TRBV30 | once | TRBD1
CASSSGSGPSYEQYF | TGTGCCAGCAGTTCGGGGAGCGGGCCCTCCTACGAGCAGTACTTC | TRBJ2-7 | TRBV5-8 | - | -
CSASSDLIYNEQFF | TGCAGTGCTAGTAGCGACCTAATCTACAATGAGCAGTTCTTC | TRBJ2-1 | TRBV20-1 | - | -
CASLNGTSPPGELFF | TGTGCCAGCCTAAATGGGACTAGCCCGCCCGGGGAGCTGTTTTTT | TRBJ2-2 | TRBV21-1 | - | -
CASMSGRSYNEQFF | TGTGCCAGCATGAGCGGGCGCTCCTACAATGAGCAGTTCTTC | TRBJ2-1 | TRBV5-8 | - | -
CASSFTGGNQPQHF | TGTGCCAGTAGCTTTACAGGGGGCAATCAGCCCCAGCATTTT | TRBJ1-5 | TRBV19 | - | TRBD1
CASSLALGQMYGYTF | TGTGCCAGCAGCTTAGCCCTGGGACAGATGTATGGCTACACCTTC | TRBJ1-2 | TRBV7-2 | - | TRBD1
CASSVWAGGANTGELFF | TGCGCCAGCAGTGTGTGGGCGGGAGGGGCGAACACCGGGGAGCTGTTTTTT | TRBJ2-2 | TRBV10-2 | - | TRBD2
CASTQNLNTEAFF | TGCGCCAGCACCCAGAACCTGAACACTGAAGCTTTCTTT | TRBJ1-1 | TRBV5-1 | once | -
CASSVQGWHTGELFF | TGTGCCAGCAGCGTACAGGGCTGGCACACCGGGGAGCTGTTTTTT | TRBJ2-2 | TRBV9 | - | -
CASKDRGGTEAFF | TGTGCCAGCAAAGACAGGGGGGGGACTGAAGCTTTCTTT | TRBJ1-1 | TRBV12-3/TRBV12-4 | few | TRBD1
CASSVGSSSYNEQFF | TGTGCCAGCAGCGTAGGGTCTAGTTCCTACAATGAGCAGTTCTTC | TRBJ2-1 | TRBV9 | few | -
CSVLELAEAFF | TGCAGCGTGTTAGAGTTGGCTGAAGCTTTCTTT | TRBJ1-1 | TRBV29-1 | - | -
CASSASQGQGYQPQHF | TGTGCCAGCAGTGCCAGCCAGGGACAGGGATATCAGCCCCAGCATTTT | TRBJ1-5 | TRBV28 | - | TRBD1
CASSLGGWGNQPQHF | TGTGCCAGCAGTTTAGGAGGGTGGGGCAATCAGCCCCAGCATTTT | TRBJ1-5 | TRBV28 | - | -
CASSLVGGGLTVYEQYF | TGCGCCAGCAGCTTGGTGGGAGGGGGTCTTACCGTTTACGAGCAGTACTTC | TRBJ2-7 | TRBV5-1 | - | -
CATGYNEQFF | TGTGCCACAGGATACAATGAGCAGTTCTTC | TRBJ2-1 | TRBV28 | - | -
CAWSDLQGATEAFF | TGTGCCTGGAGTGACTTACAGGGGGCCACTGAAGCTTTCTTT | TRBJ1-1 | TRBV30 | - | TRBD1
CAITPGGANTGELFF | TGTGCCATCACTCCGGGCGGGGCGAACACCGGGGAGCTGTTTTTT | TRBJ2-2 | TRBV10-3 | - | -
CASSSGTANTEAFF | TGTGCCAGCAGTTCCGGGACAGCGAACACTGAAGCTTTCTTT | TRBJ1-1 | TRBV28 | - | TRBD1
CASSYVSSYEQYF | TGTGCCAGCAGTTACGTCAGCTCCTACGAGCAGTACTTC | TRBJ2-7 | TRBV6-2/TRBV6-3 | - | -
CASSYDMTRWEQYF | TGTGCCAGCAGTTACGATATGACTCGGTGGGAGCAGTACTTC | TRBJ2-7 | TRBV6-6 | - | -
CASSNRDYGSPLHF | TGTGCCAGCAGCAACCGGGACTATGGTTCACCCCTCCACTTT | TRBJ1-6 | TRBV5-4 | - | -
CASSEDSYDNEQFF | TGTGCCAGCAGTGAGGACTCTTACGACAATGAGCAGTTCTTC | TRBJ2-1 | TRBV7-9 | - | -
CASSFGQGSEKLFF | TGTGCCAGCAGTTTCGGACAGGGTAGTGAAAAACTGTTTTTT | TRBJ1-4 | TRBV6-6 | - | TRBD1
CASTNRFSSYEQYF | TGTGCCAGCACCAACAGGTTTAGCTCCTACGAGCAGTACTTC | TRBJ2-7 | TRBV6-5 | - | -
CASSGTSGGFQETQYF | TGTGCCAGCAGCGGGACTAGCGGGGGTTTTCAAGAGACCCAGTACTTC | TRBJ2-5 | TRBV5-4 | - | TRBD2
CASSIGDRGFDEQFF | TGTGCCAGTAGTATAGGAGACAGGGGATTCGATGAGCAGTTCTTC | TRBJ2-1 | TRBV19 | - | TRBD1
CASSLVAAGGYNEQFF | TGTGCCAGCAGCTTGGTTGCAGCGGGAGGCTACAATGAGCAGTTCTTC | TRBJ2-1 | TRBV5-5 | - | TRBD2
CATGVRVEAFF | TGTGCCACGGGGGTAAGGGTAGAAGCTTTCTTT | TRBJ1-1 | TRBV13 | few | -
CASSEARVEQFF | TGTGCCAGCAGTGAAGCTCGGGTAGAGCAGTTCTTC | TRBJ2-1 | TRBV6-1 | - | -
CSGKASPDTQYF | TGCAGCGGAAAAGCTAGCCCAGATACGCAGTATTTT | TRBJ2-3 | TRBV29-1 | few | -
CASSEGQGRSPLHF | TGCGCCAGCAGCGAAGGACAGGGCCGGTCACCCCTCCACTTT | TRBJ1-6 | TRBV5-1 | - | TRBD1
CASMRDTGGAQHF | TGTGCCAGCATGAGGGACACGGGGGGGGCCCAGCATTTT | TRBJ1-5 | TRBV6-5 | - | -